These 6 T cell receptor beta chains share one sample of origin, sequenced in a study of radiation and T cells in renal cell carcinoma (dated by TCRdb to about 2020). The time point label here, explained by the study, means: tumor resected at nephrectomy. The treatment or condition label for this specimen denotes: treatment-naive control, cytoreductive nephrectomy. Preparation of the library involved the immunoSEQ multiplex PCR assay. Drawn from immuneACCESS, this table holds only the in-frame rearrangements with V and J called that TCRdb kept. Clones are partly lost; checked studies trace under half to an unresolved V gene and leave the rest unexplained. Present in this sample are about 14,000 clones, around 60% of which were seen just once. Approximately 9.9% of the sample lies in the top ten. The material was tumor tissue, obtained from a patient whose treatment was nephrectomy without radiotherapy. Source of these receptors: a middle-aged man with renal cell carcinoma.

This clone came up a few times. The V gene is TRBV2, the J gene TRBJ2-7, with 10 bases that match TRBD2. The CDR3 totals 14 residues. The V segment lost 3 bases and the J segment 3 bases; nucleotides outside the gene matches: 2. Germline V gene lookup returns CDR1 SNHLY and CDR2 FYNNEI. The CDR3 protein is CASSEASGSYEQYF. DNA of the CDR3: TGTGCCAGCAGTGAGGCTAGCGGGAGCTACGAGCAGTACTTC.

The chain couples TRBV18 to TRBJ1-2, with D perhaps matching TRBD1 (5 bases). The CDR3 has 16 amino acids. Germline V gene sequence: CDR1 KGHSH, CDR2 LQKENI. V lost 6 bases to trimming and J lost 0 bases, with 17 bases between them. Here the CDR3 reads CASSRNSGTANYGYTF. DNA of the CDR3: TGTGCCAGCTCGCGAAACTCCGGGACGGCTAACTATGGCTACACCTTC.

DNA for the CDR3: TGTGCCAGTAAAAACAGGGATGCGGCGGGTTACGAGCAGTACTTC. Its translation is CASKNRDAAGYEQYF. The J gene is TRBJ2-7, the V gene TRBV19; D possibly corresponds to TRBD1 (6 bases). This CDR3 comprises 15 residues. V was pared by 7 bases and J by 4 bases, with 20 bases between. Germline V gene lookup returns CDR1 LNHDA and CDR2 SQIVND (reference sequence). Drawing the rest from reference TRBV19 and TRBJ2-7, the complete variable domain is DGGITQSPKYLFRKEGQNVTLSCEQNLNHDAMYWYRQDPGQGLRLIYYSQIVNDFQKGDIAEGYSVSREKKESFPLTVTSAQKNPTAFYLCASKNRDAAGYEQYFGPGTRLTVT.

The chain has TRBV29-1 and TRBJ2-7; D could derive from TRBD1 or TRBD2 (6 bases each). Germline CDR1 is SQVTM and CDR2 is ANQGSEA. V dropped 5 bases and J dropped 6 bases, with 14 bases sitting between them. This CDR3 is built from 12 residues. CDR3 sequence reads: CSVLDGGAEQYF. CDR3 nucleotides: TGCAGCGTTCTGGACGGGGGCGCCGAGCAGTACTTC.

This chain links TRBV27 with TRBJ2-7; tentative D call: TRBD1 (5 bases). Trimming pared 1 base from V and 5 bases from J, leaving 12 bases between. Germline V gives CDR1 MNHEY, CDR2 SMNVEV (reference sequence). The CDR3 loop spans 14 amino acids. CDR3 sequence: CASSLYTGYHEQYF. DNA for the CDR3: TGTGCCAGCAGTTTATATACAGGTTACCACGAGCAGTACTTC.

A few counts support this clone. CDR3 DNA: TGCAGCGCCCGAACGGGGTACGAGCAGTACTTC. It is translated as CSARTGYEQYF. This chain links TRBV29-1 with TRBJ2-7, with D maybe TRBD2 (5 bases). Germline loops: CDR1 SQVTM, CDR2 ANQGSEA. This CDR3 spans 11 amino acids. V was cut by 7 bases and J by 4 bases, with 11 bases left in between.